This T cell receptor beta chain was sequenced for a study of Ad26.COV2.S vaccination and SARS-CoV-2 variants (dated by TCRdb to about 2021). Broadly, across the study: The specificity and breadth of SARS-CoV-2-reactive T cell receptors after Ad26.COV2.S vaccination were assessed by TCRbeta repertoire sequencing. A total of 32 samples were included in the TCR-sequenced set, comprising roughly 19 Ad26.COV2.S vaccine recipients, 5 placebo recipients and 8 SARS-CoV-2 convalescent individuals. General study outcomes and caveats: Higher spike-specific TCR breadth was observed in Ad26.COV2.S recipients than in placebo recipients (P = 0.0014). Vaccine and placebo recipients had comparable non-spike TCR breadth, which fits with the vaccine containing only spike. Substantial breadth of spike-specific CD8+ and CD4+ T cell responses was reported after vaccination. It was noted by the authors that total T cell responses may have been underestimated by the TCR breadth and depth analyses.

Taken from the germline V gene, the CDR1 and CDR2 loops are MRHNA and SNTAGT. The CDR3, from cysteine to phenylalanine, totals 15 residues. The entry retains the CDR3 DNA only, 45 bases that are in frame from base 1. Trimming at the junction amounts to 3 bases on V and 4 bases on J, and the germline ends lie 14 bases apart. A word on this clone: This clone's antigen is unknown. No base-level quality is on record; no much larger clone is a single base apart.

TCRbeta CDR3 regions were sequenced with the immunoSEQ Assay. After extraction, genomic DNA underwent amplification by bias-controlled multiplex PCR, followed by high-throughput sequencing. On the study's bioinformatics: Collapsing and filtering of sequences were performed to quantify the absolute abundance of each unique TCRbeta CDR3 region. T cell fraction was estimated by normalization of TCRbeta template counts to usable DNA, with usable DNA being measured through amplification of reference genes present in all nucleated cells. Repertoire TCRs were annotated as SARS-CoV-2-specific by exact matching of V gene, CDR3 amino acid sequence and J gene to a known reactive TCR set. The reference SARS-CoV-2 TCR set came from MIRA and was filtered for enrichment in COVID-19-positive ImmuneCODE repertoires, removing public or cross-reactive TCRs. Drawing on the MIRA antigens, annotated TCRs were analysed further at the level of specific ORF or position within ORF. Breadth was defined as annotated unique rearrangements over total unique productive rearrangements; depth was the summed frequency of those rearrangements. Two-sided Wilcoxon rank-sum tests were used to compare TCR breadth between groups. In its TCRdb copy, this immuneACCESS table keeps in-frame sequences only and misses some clones. Where compared with another copy, unresolved V genes explain less than half of these, and the others have no known cause. V and J calls and clone size are given by that table; D and trimming were obtained from the DNA. Within this sample are 180,000 or so clones, with around 85% of them counted one time only. The ten largest make up over 4.5% of the sample.

The sample's time point label, in plain terms: individuals recovered from natural SARS-CoV-2 infection. The chain links TRBV6-4 with TRBJ2-3; a weak D assignment points to TRBD1 (8 bases agree). The sequence was obtained from a human donor who had recovered from COVID-19. The sample here was peripheral blood, taken after recovery from COVID-19. The nucleotides read TGTGCCAGCAGTGAAACAGGGGGGGGGTCAGATACGCAGTATTTT. Translated, it gives CASSETGGGSDTQYF.